This TCR beta chain is from a study of cytomegalovirus exposure and HLA in healthy donors. V was cut by 2 bases and J by 6 bases, with 19 bases left in between. The germline CDR1 and CDR2 sequences are SQVTM and ANQGSEA. CDR3 length equals 15 residues. TCRdb keeps only in-frame clones here, not all; method: immunoSEQ multiplex PCR. Found here are 60,000 to 75,000 clones, about 96% of them singletons; the top ten hold just over 0.9%. The sample taken for sequencing was PBMCs. This TCR came from a man younger than 30 in good health and CMV-seronegative. V is TRBV29-1 and J is TRBJ1-1; D gene ambiguous. CDR3 DNA: TGCAGCGTTGAAAAAGGAGGACTCATTATGTCTGAAGCTTTCTTT. This codes for CSVEKGGLIMSEAFF. The variable domain in full, with the rest retrieved from reference TRBV29-1 and TRBJ1-1, is SAVISQKPSRDICQRGTSLTIQCQVDSQVTMMFWYRQQPGQSLTLIATANQGSEATYESGFVIDKFPISRPNLTFSTLTVSNMSPEDSSIYLCSVEKGGLIMSEAFFGQGTRLTVV.